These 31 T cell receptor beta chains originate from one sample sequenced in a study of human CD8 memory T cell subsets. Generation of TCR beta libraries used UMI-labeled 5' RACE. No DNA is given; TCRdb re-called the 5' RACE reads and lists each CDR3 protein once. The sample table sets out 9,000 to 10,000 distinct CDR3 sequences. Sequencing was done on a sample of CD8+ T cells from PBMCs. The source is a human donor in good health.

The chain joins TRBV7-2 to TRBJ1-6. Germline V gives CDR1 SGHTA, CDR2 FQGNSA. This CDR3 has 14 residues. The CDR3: CASSLGLGYSPLHF.

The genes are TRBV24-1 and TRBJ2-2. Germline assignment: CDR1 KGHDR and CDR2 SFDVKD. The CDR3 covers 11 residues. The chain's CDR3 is CATRSTGELFF.

CDR3 region: CASSLSPDRGVGWNEQFF. The chain has TRBV27 and TRBJ2-1; checking the TCRdb D call of TRBD1 is not possible without DNA. CDR1 is MNHEY and CDR2 is SMNVEV in the germline V gene (reference sequence). This CDR3 comprises 18 residues.

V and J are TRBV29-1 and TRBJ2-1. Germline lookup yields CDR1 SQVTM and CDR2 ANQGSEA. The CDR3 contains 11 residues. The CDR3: CSVEAIGEQFF.

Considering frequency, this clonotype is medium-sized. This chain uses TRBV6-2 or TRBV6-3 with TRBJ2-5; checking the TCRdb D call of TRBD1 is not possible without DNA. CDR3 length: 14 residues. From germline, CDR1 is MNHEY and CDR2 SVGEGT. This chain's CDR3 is CATNPGGYQETQYF.

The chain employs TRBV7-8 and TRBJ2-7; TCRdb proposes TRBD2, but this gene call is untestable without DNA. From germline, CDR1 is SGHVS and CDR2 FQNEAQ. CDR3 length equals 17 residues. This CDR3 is CASSVSPTGELPYEQYF.

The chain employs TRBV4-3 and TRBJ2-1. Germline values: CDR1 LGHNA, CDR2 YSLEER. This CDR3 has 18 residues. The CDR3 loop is CASSQEIGKDGSYNEQFF.

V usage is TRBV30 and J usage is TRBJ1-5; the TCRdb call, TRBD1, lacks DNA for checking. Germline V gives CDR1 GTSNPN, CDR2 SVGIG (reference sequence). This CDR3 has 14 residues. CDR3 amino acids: CAWSGTHSNQPQHF.

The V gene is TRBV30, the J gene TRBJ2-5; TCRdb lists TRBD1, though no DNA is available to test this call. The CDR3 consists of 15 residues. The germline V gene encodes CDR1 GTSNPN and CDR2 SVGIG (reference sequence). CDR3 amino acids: CAWSVPRERKETQYF.

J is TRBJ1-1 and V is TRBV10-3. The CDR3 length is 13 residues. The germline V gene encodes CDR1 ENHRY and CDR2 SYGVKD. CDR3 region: CAISESGDTEAFF.

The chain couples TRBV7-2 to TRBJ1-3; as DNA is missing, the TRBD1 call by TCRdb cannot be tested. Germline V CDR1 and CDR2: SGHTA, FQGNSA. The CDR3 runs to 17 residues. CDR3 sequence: CASSLGPGGGSGNTIYF.

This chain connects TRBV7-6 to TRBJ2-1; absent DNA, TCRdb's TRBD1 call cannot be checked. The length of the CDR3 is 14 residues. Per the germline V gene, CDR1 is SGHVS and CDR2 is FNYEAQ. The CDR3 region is CATRVGQGTNEQFF.

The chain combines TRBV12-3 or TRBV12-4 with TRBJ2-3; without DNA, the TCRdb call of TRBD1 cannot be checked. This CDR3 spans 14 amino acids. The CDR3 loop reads CASSHGSQGDTQYF.

This CDR3 is CASSKEHRGSAGYTF. The J gene is TRBJ1-2, the V gene TRBV21-1; TCRdb calls TRBD1, which cannot be checked without DNA. TRBV21-1 is annotated as a pseudogene. The CDR3 is 15 amino acids.

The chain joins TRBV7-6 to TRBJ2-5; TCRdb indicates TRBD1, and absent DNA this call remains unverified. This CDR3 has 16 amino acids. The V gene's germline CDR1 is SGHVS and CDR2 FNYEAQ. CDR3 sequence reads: CASSLGPPLAGETQYF.

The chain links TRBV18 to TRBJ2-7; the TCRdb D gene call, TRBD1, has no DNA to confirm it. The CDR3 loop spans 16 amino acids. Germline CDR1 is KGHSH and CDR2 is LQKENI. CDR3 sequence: CASSPPDREDSYEQYF.

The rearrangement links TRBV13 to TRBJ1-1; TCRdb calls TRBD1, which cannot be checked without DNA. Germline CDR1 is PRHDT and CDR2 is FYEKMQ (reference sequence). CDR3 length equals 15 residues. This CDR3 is CASSFFRELNTEAFF. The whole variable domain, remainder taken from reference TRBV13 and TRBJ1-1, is AAGVIQSPRHLIKEKRETATLKCYPIPRHDTVYWYQQGPGQDPQFLISFYEKMQSDKGSIPDRFSAQQFSDYHSELNMSSLELGDSALYFCASSFFRELNTEAFFGQGTRLTVV.

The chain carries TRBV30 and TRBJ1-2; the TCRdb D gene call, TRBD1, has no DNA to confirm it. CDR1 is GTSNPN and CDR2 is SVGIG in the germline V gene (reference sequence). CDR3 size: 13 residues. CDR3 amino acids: CAWSVGQNYGYTF.

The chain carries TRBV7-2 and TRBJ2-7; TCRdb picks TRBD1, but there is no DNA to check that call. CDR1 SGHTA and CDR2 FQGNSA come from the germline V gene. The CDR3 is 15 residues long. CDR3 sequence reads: CASSSVGQGSYEQYF.

The CDR3 reads CASSLVGAENEQFF. The chain links TRBV11-3 to TRBJ2-1; TCRdb indicates TRBD1, and absent DNA this call remains unverified. CDR1 is SGHNT and CDR2 is YENEEA in the germline V gene. The CDR3 has 14 amino acids.

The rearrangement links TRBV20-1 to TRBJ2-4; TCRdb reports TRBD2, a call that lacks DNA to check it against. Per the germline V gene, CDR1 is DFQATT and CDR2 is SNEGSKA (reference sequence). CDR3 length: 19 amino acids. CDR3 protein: CSARVRREDGTSPKNIQYF.

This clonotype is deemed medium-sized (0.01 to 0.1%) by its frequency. The CDR3: CSARDPAGGFYEQFF. The chain has TRBV20-1 and TRBJ2-1; TCRdb gives TRBD2 as the D gene, but with no DNA this cannot be confirmed. The germline gives CDR1 DFQATT, CDR2 SNEGSKA (reference sequence). This CDR3 spans 15 amino acids.

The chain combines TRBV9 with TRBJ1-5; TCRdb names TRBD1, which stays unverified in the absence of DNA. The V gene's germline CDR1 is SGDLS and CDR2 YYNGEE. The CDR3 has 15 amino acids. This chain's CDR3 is CASSRTGADGQPQHF. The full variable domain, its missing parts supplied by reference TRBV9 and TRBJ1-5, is DSGVTQTPKHLITATGQRVTLRCSPRSGDLSVYWYQQSLDQGLQFLIQYYNGEERAKGNILERFSAQQFPDLHSELNLSSLELGDSALYFCASSRTGADGQPQHFGDGTRLSIL.

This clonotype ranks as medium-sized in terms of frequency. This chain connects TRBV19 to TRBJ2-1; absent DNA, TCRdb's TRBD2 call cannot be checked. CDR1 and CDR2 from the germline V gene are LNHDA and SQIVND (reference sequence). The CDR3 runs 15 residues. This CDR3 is CASSMVLAGDNEQFF.

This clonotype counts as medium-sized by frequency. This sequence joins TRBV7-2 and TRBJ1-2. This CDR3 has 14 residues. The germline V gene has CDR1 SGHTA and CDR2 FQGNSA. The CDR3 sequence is CASSPTPVGYGYTF.

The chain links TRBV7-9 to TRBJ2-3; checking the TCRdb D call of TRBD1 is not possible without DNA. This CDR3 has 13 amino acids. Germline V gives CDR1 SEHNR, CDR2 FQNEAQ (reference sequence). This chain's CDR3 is CASSPWDLDTQYF. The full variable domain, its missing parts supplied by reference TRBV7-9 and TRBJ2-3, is DTGVSQNPRHKITKRGQNVTFRCDPISEHNRLYWYRQTLGQGPEFLTYFQNEAQLEKSRLLSDRFSAERPKGSFSTLEIQRTEQGDSAMYLCASSPWDLDTQYFGPGTRLTVL.

Here the CDR3 reads CASSYALARETQYF. This sequence joins TRBV6-2 or TRBV6-3 and TRBJ2-5; the TRBD2 assignment by TCRdb is unverifiable without DNA. The CDR3 loop spans 14 amino acids. Germline-derived CDR1 and CDR2 are MNHEY and SVGEGT.

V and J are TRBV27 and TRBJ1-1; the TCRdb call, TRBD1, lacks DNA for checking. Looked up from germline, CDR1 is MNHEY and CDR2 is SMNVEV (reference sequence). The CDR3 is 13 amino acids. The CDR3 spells CASSSNQGTEAFF.

The CDR3 loop reads CSARDLGDGYTF. The rearrangement links TRBV20-1 to TRBJ1-2. CDR3 size: 12 residues. Germline values: CDR1 DFQATT, CDR2 SNEGSKA (reference sequence).

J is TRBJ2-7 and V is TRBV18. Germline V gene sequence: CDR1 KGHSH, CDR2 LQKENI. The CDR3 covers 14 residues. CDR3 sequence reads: CASSPNTVPYEQYF.

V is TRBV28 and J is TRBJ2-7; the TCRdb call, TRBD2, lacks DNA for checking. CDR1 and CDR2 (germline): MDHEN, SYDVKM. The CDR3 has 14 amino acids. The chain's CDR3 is CASCLAAGSYEQYF.